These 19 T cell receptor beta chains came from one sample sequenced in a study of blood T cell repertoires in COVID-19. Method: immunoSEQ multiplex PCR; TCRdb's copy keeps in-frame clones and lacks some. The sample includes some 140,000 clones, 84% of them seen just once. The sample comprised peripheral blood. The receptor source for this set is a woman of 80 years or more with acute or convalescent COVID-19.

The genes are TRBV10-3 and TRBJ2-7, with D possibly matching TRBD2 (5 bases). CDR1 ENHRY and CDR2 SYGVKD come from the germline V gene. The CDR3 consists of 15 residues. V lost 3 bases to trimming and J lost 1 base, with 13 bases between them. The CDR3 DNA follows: TGTGCCATCAGTGATCGCCAGCGGTCTTCCTACGAGCAGTACTTC. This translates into CAISDRQRSSYEQYF.

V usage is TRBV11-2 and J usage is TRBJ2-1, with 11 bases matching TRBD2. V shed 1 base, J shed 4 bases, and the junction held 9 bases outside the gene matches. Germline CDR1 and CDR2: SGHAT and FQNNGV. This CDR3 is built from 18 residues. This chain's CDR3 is CASSLGLAGGFLYNEQFF. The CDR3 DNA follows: TGTGCCAGCAGCTTAGGGCTAGCGGGGGGCTTCCTTTACAATGAGCAGTTCTTC.

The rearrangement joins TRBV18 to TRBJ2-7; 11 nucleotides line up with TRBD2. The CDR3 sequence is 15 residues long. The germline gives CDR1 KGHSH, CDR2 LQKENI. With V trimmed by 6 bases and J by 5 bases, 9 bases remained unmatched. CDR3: CASSPRLAGFDEQYF. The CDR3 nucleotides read TGTGCCAGCTCCCCGAGACTAGCGGGGTTTGACGAGCAGTACTTC.

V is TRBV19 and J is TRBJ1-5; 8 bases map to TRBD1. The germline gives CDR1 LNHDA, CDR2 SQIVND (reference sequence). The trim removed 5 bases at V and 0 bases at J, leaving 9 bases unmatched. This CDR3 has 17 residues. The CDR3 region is CASSWGQVVYSNQPQHF. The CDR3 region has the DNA TGTGCCAGTAGTTGGGGACAGGTGGTCTATAGCAATCAGCCCCAGCATTTT.

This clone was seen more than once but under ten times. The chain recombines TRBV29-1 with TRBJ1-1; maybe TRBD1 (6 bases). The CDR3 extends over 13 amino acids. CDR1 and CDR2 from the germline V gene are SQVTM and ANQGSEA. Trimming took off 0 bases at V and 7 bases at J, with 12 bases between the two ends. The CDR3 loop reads CSVEDRGFGEAFF. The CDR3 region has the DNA TGCAGCGTTGAAGACAGGGGTTTTGGTGAAGCTTTCTTT.

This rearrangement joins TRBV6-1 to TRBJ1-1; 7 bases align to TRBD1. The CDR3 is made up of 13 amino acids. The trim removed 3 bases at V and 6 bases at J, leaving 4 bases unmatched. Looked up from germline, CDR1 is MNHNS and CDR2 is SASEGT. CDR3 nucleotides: TGTGCCAGCAGTGATAATCAGGGGGCTGAAGCTTTCTTT. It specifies CASSDNQGAEAFF.

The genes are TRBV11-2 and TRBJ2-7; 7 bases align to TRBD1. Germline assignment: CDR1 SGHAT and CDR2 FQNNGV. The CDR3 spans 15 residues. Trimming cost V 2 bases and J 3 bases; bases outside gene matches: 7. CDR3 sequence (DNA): TGTGCCAGCAGCTTATTCCCGGGACAGCTCTACGAGCAGTACTTC. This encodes CASSLFPGQLYEQYF.

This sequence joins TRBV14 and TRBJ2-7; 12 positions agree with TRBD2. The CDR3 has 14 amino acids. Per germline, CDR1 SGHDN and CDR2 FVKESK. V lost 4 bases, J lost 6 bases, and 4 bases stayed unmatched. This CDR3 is CASSRGLAGTEQYF. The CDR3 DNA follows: TGTGCCAGCAGCCGTGGACTAGCGGGAACCGAGCAGTACTTC.

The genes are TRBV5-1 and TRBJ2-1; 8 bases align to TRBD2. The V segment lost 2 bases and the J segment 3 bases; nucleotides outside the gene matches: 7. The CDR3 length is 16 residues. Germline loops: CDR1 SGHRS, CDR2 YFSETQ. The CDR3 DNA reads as TGCGCCAGCAGCTTCCAAGCGGGAGTGGTCTACAATGAGCAGTTCTTC. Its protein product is CASSFQAGVVYNEQFF.

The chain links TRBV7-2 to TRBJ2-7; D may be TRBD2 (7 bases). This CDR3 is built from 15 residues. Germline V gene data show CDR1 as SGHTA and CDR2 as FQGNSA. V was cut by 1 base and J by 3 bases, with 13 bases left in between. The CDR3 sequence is CASSLEAGAGYEQYF. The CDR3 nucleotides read TGTGCCAGCAGCTTAGAGGCGGGGGCCGGCTACGAGCAGTACTTC.

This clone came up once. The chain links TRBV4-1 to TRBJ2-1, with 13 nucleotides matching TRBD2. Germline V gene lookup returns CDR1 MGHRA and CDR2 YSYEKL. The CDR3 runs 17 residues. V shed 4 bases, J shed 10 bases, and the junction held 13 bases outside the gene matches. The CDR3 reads CASSLSPGTSGETEQFF. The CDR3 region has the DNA TGCGCCAGCAGCCTATCCCCTGGGACTAGCGGGGAGACCGAGCAGTTCTTC.

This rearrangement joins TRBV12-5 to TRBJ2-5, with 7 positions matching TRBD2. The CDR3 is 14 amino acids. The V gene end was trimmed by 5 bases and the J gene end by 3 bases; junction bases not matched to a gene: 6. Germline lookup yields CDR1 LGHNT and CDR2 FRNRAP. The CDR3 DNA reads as TGTGCTAGTGGTCCGGACGGGACTAAAGAGACCCAGTACTTC. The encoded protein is CASGPDGTKETQYF.

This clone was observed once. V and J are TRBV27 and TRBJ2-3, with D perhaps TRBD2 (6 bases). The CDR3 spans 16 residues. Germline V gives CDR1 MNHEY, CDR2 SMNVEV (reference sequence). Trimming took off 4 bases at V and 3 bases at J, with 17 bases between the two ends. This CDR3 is CASSSGGSRGTDTQYF. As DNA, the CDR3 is TGTGCCAGCAGTTCAGGAGGGTCGCGCGGTACAGATACGCAGTATTTT.

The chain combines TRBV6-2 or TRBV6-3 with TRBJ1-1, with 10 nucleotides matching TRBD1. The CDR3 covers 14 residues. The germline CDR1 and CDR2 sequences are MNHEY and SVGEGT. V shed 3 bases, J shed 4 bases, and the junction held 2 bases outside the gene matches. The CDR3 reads CASSYGTGATEAFF. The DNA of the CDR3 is TGTGCCAGCAGTTATGGGACAGGGGCCACTGAAGCTTTCTTT.

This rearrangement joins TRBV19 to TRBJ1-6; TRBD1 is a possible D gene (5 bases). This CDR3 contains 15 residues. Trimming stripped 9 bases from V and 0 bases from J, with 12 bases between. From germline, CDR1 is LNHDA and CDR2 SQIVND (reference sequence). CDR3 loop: CASTGASSYNSPLHF. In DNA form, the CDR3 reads TGTGCCAGCACAGGAGCTAGCTCCTATAATTCACCCCTCCACTTT. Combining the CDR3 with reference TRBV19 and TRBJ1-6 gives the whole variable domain DGGITQSPKYLFRKEGQNVTLSCEQNLNHDAMYWYRQDPGQGLRLIYYSQIVNDFQKGDIAEGYSVSREKKESFPLTVTSAQKNPTAFYLCASTGASSYNSPLHFGNGTRLTVT.

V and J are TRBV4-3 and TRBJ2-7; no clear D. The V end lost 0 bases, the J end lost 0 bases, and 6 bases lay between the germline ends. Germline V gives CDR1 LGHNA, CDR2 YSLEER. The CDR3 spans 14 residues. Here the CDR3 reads CASSQERSSYEQYF. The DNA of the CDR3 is TGCGCCAGCAGCCAAGAGAGAAGCTCCTACGAGCAGTACTTC.

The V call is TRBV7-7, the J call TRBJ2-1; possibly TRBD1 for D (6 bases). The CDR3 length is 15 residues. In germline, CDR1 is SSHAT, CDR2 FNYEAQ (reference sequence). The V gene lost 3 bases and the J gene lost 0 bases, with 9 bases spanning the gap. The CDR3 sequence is CASSLDRSSYNEQFF. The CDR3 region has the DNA TGTGCCAGCAGCTTGGACAGAAGCTCCTACAATGAGCAGTTCTTC. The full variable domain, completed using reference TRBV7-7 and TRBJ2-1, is GAGVSQSPRYKVTKRGQDVTLRCDPISSHATLYWYQQALGQGPEFLTYFNYEAQPDKSGLPSDRFSAERPEGSISTLTIQRTEQRDSAMYRCASSLDRSSYNEQFFGPGTRLTVL.

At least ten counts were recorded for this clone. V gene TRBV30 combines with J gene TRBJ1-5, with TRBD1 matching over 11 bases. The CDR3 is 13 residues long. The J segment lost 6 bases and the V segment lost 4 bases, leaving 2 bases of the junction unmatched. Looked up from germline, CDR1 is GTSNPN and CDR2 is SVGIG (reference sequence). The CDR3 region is CAWKGTGGQPQHF. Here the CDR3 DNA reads TGTGCCTGGAAAGGGACAGGGGGTCAGCCCCAGCATTTT.

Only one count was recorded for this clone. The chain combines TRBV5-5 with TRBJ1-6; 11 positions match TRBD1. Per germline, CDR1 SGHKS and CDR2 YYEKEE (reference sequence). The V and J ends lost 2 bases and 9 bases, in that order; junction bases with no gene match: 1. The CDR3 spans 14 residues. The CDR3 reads CASSFGTGGSPLHF. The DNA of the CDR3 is TGTGCCAGCAGCTTCGGGACAGGGGGTTCACCCCTCCACTTT.